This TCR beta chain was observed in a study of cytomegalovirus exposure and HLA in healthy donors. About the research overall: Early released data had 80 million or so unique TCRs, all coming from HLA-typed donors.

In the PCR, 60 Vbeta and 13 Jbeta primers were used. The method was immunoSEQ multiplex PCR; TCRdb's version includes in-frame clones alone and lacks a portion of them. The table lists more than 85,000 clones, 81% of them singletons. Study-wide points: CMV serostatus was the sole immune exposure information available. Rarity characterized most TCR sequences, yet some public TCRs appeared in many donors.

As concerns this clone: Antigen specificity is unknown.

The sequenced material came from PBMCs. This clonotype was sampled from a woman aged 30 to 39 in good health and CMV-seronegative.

The CDR3 bases are TGTGCCAGCAGCTGGAAGAGAAACAGGGGGGAGACCCAGTACTTC. Its translation: CASSWKRNRGETQYF. The gene calls are TRBV14 and TRBJ2-5; the match to TRBD1 covers 8 bases. V shed 5 bases, J shed 5 bases, and the junction held 10 bases outside the gene matches. CDR3 length: 15 residues. Looked up from germline, CDR1 is SGHDN and CDR2 is FVKESK.